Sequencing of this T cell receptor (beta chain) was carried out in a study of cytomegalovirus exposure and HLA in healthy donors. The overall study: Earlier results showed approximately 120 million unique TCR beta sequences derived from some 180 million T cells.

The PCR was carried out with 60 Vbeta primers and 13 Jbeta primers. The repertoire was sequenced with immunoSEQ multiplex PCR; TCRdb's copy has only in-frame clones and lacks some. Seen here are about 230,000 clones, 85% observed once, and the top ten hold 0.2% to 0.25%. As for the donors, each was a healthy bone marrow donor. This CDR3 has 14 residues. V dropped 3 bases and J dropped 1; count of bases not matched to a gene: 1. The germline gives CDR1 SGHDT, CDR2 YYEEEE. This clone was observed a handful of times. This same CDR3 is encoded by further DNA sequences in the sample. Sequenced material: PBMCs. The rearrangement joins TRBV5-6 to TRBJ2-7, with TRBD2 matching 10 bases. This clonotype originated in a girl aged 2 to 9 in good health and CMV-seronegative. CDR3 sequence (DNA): TGTGCCAGCAGCTGGACTAGCGGATCCTACGAGCAGTACTTC. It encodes CASSWTSGSYEQYF.